The text below deals with one T cell receptor beta chain. Its antigen is still unknown. From germline, CDR1 is MNHEY and CDR2 SMNVEV (reference sequence). Trimming shortened V by 2 bases and J by 0 bases, and 14 bases separated the two germline ends. The CDR3 consists of 16 residues. Sequencing used immunoSEQ multiplex PCR; TCRdb keeps in-frame clones, though not all of them. The data show some 160,000 clones, around 88% seen once. The data derive from a study of T cell responses to AZD1222 COVID-19 vaccine. General study findings and limits: Unmutated variant regions are reportedly targeted by nearly half of spike-specific TCRs. Sampling captured repertoires only after the peak T cell response.

This receptor was identified in an adult who received the AZD1222 COVID-19 vaccine. The specimen was peripheral blood, collected 28 days after the second AZD1222 dose. The rearrangement uses TRBV27 and TRBJ2-7; TRBD1 or TRBD2 may be the D gene (7 bases each). The CDR3: CASSLRGGTASYEQYF. The CDR3 bases are TGTGCCAGCAGTTTAAGGGGGGGGACAGCCTCCTACGAGCAGTACTTC.